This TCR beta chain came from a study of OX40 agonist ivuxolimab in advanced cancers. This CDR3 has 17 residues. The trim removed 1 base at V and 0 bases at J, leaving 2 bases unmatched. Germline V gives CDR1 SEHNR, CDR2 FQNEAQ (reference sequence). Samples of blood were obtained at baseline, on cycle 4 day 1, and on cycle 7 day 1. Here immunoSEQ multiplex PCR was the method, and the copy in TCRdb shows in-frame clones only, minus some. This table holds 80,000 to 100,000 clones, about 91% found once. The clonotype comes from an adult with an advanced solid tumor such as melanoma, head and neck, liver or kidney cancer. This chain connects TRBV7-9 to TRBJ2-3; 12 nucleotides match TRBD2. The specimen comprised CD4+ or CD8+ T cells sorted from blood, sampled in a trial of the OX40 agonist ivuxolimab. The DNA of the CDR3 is TGTGCCAGCAGCTTAGGTGGGACTAGCGGGAGCACAGATACGCAGTATTTT. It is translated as CASSLGGTSGSTDTQYF.